This T cell receptor (beta chain) came from a study of T cells in Graves' hyperthyroidism and ophthalmopathy (dated by TCRdb to the late 2010s). Turning to the overall study: Peripheral blood samples were taken at initial diagnosis, before any treatment was given. TCR V-J signatures able to tell the groups apart were searched for in a discovery cohort of 90 to 100 patients, of whom 43 had Graves' ophthalmopathy and about 60 had stable Graves' hyperthyroidism. An independent validation cohort of around 19 hyperthyroidism patients and approximately 17 patients who later progressed to ophthalmopathy tested prospective prediction of ophthalmopathy. The 75 to 100 discovery patients were randomly split 7:3 into training and test sets. The study also compared thyroid tissue and blood T-cell repertoires from roughly six Graves' hyperthyroidism patients. After blood sampling, hyperthyroidism patients were treated with methimazole at a starting dose of 30 mg daily, and ophthalmopathy patients were treated with high-dose intravenous methylprednisolone. The paper reports TCR Vbeta CDR3 sequencing of fewer than 150 peripheral blood samples: 40 or so ophthalmopathy, roughly 80 hyperthyroidism and about 17 progressor patients.

The germline V gene (reference sequence) sets CDR1 to DFQATT and CDR2 to SNEGSKA. Including the terminal cysteine and phenylalanine, the CDR3 comprises 18 residues. The sequence is cut down to CDR3 DNA, 54 bases in frame from base 1. V gives up 6 bases and J gives up 1 base, and the segment between their germline ends measures 28 bases. Ophthalmopathy patients had moderately to severely active disease, with a Clinical Activity Score of 3 or more, a NOSPECS grade of 4 or more, and a disease duration of less than 3 months. Any patient with an uncontrolled infection, another autoimmune disease, pregnancy or lactation was excluded. Diagnoses were established on the basis of clinical symptoms, serum thyroxine and TRAb, thyroid ultrasound, and orbital computed tomography. PBMCs were separated from under 12 ml of fresh peripheral blood using Ficoll-Paque density gradient centrifugation. Trizol reagent was used to extract total RNA, and RNA quality was then checked on an Agilent 2100 Bioanalyzer.

Beyond this particular receptor, the publication reports: During validation, the model predicted progression to ophthalmopathy a median of approximately six months ahead of onset, with around 71% sensitivity and 72% to 85% specificity. No statistical method was used to fix the sample size in advance, and group allocation was not hidden from the investigators. A model built on a 13 V-J signature distinguished ophthalmopathy from stable hyperthyroidism, reaching over 85% sensitivity and around 81% specificity in cross-validation and 80%/75% in testing. Blood samples also contained most of the expanded thyroid clonotypes (frequency above 0.001), which suggests that blood repertoires may reflect thyroid immune responses.

This clonotype showed up many times. Its specific antigen is unknown. Nothing much larger sits one base from this clone, and base qualities are not available. Amplification of TCR beta CDR3 regions was carried out from RNA transcripts. The TCR CDR3 was subjected to a first round of RT-PCR using the HTBI primer set and the Qiagen OneStep RT-PCR kit. A second multiplex PCR round built the libraries, followed by size selection and purification. Paired-end sequencing of the libraries was performed with 100 bp reads on an Illumina HiSeq2000. The authors' analysis ran thus. SOAPnuke was used to process the raw data, throwing out any read that contained adapters or uncalled bases, had a mean Phred below 15, or lacked an exact constant-primer or identifier match. High-quality paired reads were merged using COPE v1.2.5, and each unique nucleotide sequence was defined as a clonotype. MiTCR v1.1 was used to align clonotypes to the IMGT TRBV, TRBD and TRBJ reference segments. The analysis was restricted to V-J combinations with a frequency above 0.0001, which together covered 99% to 99.2% of the repertoires. The TCS score was defined as F50 (clonal expansion) divided by E x V (chaos), with BLOSUM62-based TCRdist calculated between CDR3 peptides within each V-J. Welch's t-statistics and random forest reduced roughly 530 V-J features to 10 to 15, which were used in a naive Bayes classifier (R e1071). The raw public reads went through TCRdb reprocessing: fastp at Q25, MiXCR clone calling, in-frame beta chains kept. CDR3 protein duplicates are merged, each entry listing the most common genes and DNA. Clone size and V and J calls follow TCRdb, not the original study. The sample has 500,000 to 800,000 distinct CDR3 sequences on record, roughly 15% of them singletons. The ten largest account for approximately 12% of the sample.

Source material: blood. The rearrangement combines TRBV20-1 with TRBJ2-7, and perhaps TRBD1 as D gene, on 7 matching bases. This sequence was found in a woman in her forties or fifties with Graves' ophthalmopathy. The sequence in DNA is TGCAGTGCCCCTCGACGATACTCAGGGGGGCTTGGGTCCTACGAGCAGTACTTC. Its protein reads: CSAPRRYSGGLGSYEQYF.